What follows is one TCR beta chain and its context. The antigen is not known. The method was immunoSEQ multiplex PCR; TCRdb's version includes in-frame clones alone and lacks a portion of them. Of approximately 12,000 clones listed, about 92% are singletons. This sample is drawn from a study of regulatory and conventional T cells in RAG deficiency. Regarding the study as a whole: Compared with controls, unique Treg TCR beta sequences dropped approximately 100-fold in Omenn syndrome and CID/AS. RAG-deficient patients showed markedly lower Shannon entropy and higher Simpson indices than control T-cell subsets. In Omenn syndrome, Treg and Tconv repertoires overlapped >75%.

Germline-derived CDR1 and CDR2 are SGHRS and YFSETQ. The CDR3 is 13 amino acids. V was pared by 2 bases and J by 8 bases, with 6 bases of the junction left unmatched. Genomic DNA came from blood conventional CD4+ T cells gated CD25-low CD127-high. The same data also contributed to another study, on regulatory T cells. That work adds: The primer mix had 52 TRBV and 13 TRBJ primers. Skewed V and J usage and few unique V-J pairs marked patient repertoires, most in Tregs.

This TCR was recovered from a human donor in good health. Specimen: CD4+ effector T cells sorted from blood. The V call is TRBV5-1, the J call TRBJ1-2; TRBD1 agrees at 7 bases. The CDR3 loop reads CASSFRTGEGYTF. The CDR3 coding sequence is TGCGCCAGCAGCTTCCGGACAGGAGAAGGCTACACCTTC.